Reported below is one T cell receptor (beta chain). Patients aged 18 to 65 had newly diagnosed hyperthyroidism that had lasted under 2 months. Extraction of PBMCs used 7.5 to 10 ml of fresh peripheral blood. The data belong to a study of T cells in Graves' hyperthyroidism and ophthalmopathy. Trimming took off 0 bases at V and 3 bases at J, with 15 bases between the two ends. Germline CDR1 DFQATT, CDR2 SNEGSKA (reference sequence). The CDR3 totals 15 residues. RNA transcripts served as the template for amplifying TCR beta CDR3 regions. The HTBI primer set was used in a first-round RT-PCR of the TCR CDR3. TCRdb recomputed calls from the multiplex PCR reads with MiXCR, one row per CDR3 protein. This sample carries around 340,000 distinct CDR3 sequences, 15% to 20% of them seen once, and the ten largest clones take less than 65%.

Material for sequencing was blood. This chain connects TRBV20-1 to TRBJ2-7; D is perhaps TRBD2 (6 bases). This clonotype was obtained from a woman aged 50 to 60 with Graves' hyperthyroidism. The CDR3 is CSARDRASADYEQYF. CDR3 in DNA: TGCAGTGCTAGAGATAGGGCTAGCGCCGACTACGAGCAGTACTTC.